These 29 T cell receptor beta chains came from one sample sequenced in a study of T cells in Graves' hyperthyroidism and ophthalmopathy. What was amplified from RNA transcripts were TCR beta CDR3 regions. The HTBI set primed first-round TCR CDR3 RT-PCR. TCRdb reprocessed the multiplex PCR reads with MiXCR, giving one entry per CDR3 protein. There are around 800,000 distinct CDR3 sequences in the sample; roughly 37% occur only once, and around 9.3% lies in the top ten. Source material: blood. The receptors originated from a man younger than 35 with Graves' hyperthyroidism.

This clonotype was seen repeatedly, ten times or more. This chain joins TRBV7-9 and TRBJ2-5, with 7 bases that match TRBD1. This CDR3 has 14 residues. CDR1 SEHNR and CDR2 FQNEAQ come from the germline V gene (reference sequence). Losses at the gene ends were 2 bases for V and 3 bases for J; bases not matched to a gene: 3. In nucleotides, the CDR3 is TGTGCCAGCAGCTTACAAGGGGGCGAAGAGACCCAGTACTTC. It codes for CASSLQGGEETQYF.

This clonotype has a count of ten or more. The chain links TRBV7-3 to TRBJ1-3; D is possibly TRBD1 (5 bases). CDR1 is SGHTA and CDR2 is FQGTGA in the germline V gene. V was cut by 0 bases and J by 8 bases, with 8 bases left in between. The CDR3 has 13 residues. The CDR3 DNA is TGTGCCAGCAGCTTAACGGGGCAGGACACCATATATTTT. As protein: CASSLTGQDTIYF.

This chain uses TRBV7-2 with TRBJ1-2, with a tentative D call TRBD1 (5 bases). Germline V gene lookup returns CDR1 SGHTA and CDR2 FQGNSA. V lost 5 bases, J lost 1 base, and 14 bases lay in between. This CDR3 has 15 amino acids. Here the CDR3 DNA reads TGTGCCAGCAGCCCCCAGTCCGGGGGTAACTATGGCTACACCTTC. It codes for CASSPQSGGNYGYTF.

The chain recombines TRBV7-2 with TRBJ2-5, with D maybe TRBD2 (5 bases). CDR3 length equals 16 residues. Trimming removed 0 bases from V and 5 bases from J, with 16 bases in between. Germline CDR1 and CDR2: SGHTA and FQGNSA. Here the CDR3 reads CASSLALSAPGETQYF. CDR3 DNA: TGTGCCAGCAGCTTAGCACTGTCGGCCCCGGGGGAGACCCAGTACTTC.

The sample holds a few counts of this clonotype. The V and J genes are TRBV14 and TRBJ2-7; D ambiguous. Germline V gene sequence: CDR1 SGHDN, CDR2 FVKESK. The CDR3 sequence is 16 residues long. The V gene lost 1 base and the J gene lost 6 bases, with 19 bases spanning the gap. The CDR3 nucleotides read TGTGCCAGCAGCCAAGGTGGTCTGTTGTCTCGGAGCGAGCAGTACTTC. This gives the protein CASSQGGLLSRSEQYF.

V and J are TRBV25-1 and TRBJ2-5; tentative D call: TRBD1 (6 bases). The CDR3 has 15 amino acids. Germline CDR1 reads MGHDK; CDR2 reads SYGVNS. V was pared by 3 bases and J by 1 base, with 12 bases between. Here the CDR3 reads CASSDDRTVQETQYF. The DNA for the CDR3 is TGTGCCAGCAGTGATGATCGGACAGTCCAAGAGACCCAGTACTTC.

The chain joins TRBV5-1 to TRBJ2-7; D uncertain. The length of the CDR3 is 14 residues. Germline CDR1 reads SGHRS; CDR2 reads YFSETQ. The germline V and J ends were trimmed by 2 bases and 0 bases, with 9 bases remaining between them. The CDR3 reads CASSFGPSSYEQYF. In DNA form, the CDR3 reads TGCGCCAGCAGCTTCGGACCGAGCTCCTACGAGCAGTACTTC.

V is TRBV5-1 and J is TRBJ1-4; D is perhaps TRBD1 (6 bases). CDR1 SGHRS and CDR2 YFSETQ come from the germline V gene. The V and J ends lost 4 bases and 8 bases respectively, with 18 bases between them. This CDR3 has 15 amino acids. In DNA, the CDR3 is TGCGCCAGCAGCCCCTCCGGGGGGCAGGGAGAAAAACTGTTTTTT. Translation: CASSPSGGQGEKLFF.

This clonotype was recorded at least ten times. The CDR3 coding sequence is TGTGCCAGTAGACAGACAGGGTCTCAGCATTTT. This encodes CASRQTGSQHF. This rearrangement joins TRBV19 to TRBJ1-5, with TRBD1 matching 7 bases. The germline gives CDR1 LNHDA, CDR2 SQIVND (reference sequence). Unmatched junction bases numbered 6, after V lost 6 bases and J lost 13 bases. The CDR3 is 11 amino acids.

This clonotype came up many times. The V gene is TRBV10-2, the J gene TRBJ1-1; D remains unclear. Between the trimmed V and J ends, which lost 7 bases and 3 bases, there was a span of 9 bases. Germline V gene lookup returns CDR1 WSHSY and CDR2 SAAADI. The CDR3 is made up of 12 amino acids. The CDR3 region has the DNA TGCGCCAGCATCGGACGGTACACTGAAGCTTTCTTT. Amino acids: CASIGRYTEAFF.

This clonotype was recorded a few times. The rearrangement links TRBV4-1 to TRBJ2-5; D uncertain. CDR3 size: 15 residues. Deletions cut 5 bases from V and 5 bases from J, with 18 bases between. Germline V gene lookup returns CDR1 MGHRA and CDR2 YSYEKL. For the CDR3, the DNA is TGCGCCAGCAGCTCTCTGACCACCAGGACGGAGACCCAGTACTTC. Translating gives CASSSLTTRTETQYF.

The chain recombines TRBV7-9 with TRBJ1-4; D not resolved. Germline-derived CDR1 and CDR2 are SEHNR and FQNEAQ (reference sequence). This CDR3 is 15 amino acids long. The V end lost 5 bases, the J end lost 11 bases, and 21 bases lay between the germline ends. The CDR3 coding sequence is TGTGCCAGCAGCCGCCCCCGGGAGTCCACTACTAAACTGTTTTTT. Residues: CASSRPRESTTKLFF.

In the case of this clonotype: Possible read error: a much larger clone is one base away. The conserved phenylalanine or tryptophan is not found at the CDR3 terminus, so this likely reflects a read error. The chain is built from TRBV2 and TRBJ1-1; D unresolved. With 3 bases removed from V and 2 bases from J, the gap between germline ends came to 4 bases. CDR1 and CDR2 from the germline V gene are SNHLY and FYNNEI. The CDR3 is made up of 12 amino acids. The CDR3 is CASSEVNTEAFL. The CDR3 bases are TGTGCCAGCAGTGAGGTCAACACTGAAGCTTTCCTT.

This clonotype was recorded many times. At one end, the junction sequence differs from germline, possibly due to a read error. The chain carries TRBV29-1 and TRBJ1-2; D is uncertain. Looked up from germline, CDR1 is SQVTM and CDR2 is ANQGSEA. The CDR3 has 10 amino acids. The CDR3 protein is CSGWNSGYTF. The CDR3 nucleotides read TGCAGCGGATGGAACTCTGGCTACACCTTC. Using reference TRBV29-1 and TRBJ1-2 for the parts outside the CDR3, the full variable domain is SAVISQKPSRDICQRGTSLTIQCQVDSQVTMMFWYRQQPGQSLTLIATANQGSEATYESGFVIDKFPISRPNLTFSTLTVSNMSPEDSSIYLCSGWNSGYTFGSGTRLTVV.

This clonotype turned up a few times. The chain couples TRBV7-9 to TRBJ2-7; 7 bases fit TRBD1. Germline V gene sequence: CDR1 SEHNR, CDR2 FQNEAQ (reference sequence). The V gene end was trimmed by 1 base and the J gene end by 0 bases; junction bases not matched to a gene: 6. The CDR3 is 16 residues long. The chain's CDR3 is CASSLERWDSSYEQYF. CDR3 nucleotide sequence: TGTGCCAGCAGCTTAGAAAGGTGGGACAGCTCCTACGAGCAGTACTTC.

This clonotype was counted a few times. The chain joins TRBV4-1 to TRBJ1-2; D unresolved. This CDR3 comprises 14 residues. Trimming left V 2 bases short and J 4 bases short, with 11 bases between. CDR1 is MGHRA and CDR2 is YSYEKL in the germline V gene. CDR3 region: CASSQTPQSYGYTF. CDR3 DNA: TGCGCCAGCAGCCAAACACCACAATCCTATGGCTACACCTTC.

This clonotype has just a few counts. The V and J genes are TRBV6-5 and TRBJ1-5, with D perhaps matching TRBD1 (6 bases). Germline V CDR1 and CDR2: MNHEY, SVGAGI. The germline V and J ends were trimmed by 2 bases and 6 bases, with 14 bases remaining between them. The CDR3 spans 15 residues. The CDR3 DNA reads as TGTGCCAGCAGTTACGGCCAGGGGAATAGTCAGCCCCAGCATTTT. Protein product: CASSYGQGNSQPQHF.

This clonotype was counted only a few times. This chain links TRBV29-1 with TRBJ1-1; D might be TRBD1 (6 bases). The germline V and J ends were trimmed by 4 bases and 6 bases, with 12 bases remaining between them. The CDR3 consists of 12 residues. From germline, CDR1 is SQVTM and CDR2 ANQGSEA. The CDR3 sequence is CSVAVGHPEAFF. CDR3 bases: TGCAGCGTTGCCGTGGGACACCCTGAAGCTTTCTTT.

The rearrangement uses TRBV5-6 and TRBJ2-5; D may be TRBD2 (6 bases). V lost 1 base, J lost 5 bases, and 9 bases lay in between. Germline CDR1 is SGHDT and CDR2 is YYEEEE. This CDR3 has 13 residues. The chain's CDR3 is CASSLKGRETQYF. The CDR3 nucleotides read TGTGCCAGCAGCTTGAAAGGGAGGGAGACCCAGTACTTC.

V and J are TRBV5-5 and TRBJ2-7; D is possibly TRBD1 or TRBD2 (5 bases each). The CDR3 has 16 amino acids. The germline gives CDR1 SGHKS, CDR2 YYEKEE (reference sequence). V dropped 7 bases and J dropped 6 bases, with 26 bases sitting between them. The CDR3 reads CASLLNRGISTTEQYF. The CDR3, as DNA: TGTGCCAGCTTGCTAAATAGGGGTATCTCGACTACCGAGCAGTACTTC.

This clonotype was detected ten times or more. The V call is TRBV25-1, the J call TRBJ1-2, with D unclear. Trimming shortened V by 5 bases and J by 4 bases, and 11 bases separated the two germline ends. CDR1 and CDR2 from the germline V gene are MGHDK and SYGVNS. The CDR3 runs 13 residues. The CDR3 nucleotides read TGTGCCAGCAGTCCCCCGGACGGCTATGGCTACACCTTC. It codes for CASSPPDGYGYTF.

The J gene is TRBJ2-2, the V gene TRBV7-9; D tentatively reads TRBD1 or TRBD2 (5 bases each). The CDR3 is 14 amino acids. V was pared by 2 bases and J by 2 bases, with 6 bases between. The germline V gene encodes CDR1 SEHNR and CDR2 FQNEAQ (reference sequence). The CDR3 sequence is CASSLWDNTGELFF. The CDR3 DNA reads TGTGCCAGCAGCTTATGGGACAACACCGGGGAGCTGTTTTTT.

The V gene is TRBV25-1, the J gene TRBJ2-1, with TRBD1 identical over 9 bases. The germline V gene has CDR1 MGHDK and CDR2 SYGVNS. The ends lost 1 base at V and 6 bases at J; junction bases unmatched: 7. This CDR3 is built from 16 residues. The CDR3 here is CASSELEDRGRNEQFF. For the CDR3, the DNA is TGTGCCAGCAGTGAATTGGAGGACAGGGGACGCAATGAGCAGTTCTTC.

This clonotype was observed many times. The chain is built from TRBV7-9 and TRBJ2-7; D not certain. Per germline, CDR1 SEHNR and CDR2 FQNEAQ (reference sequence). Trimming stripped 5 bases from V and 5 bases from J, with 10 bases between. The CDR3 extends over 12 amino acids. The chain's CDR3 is CASSPDPHEQYF. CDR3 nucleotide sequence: TGTGCCAGCAGCCCCGATCCCCACGAGCAGTACTTC.

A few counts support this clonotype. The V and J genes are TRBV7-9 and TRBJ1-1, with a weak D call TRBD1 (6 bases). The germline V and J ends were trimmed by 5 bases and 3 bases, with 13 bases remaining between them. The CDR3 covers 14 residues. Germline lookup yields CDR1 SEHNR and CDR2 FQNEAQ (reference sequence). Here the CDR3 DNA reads TGTGCCAGCAGCCCCCAGGACAGTTACACTGAAGCTTTCTTT. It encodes CASSPQDSYTEAFF. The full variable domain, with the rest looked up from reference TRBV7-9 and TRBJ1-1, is DTGVSQNPRHKITKRGQNVTFRCDPISEHNRLYWYRQTLGQGPEFLTYFQNEAQLEKSRLLSDRFSAERPKGSFSTLEIQRTEQGDSAMYLCASSPQDSYTEAFFGQGTRLTVV.

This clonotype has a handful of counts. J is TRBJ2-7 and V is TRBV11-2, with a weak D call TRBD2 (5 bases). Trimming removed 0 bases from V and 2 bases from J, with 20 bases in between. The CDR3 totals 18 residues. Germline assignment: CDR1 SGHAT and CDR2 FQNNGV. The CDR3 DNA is TGTGCCAGCAGCTTAGATCCCCCGCTGGAACTAGGGACCTACGAGCAGTACTTC. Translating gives CASSLDPPLELGTYEQYF.

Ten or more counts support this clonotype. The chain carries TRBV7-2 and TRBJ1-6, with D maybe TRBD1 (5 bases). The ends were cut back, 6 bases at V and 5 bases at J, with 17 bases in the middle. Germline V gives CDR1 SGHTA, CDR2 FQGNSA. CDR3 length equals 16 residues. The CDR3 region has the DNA TGTGCCAGCAGACCGCTGACGGGGCTGGATAATTCACCCCTCCACTTT. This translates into CASRPLTGLDNSPLHF.

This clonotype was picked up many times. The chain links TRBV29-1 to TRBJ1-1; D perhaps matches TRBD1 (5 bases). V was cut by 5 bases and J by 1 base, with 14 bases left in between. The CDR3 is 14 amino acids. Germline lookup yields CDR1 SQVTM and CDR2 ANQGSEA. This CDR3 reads CSVLRTLENTEAFF. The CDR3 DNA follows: TGCAGCGTTCTTAGGACATTGGAGAACACTGAAGCTTTCTTT.

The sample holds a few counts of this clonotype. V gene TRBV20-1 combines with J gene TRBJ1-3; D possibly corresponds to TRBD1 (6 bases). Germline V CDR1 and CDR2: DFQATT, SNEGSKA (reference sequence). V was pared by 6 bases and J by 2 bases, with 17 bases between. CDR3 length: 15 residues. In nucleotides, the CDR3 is TGCAGTGCCACGGGGGGCAGAACAGCTGGAAACACCATATATTTT. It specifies CSATGGRTAGNTIYF.